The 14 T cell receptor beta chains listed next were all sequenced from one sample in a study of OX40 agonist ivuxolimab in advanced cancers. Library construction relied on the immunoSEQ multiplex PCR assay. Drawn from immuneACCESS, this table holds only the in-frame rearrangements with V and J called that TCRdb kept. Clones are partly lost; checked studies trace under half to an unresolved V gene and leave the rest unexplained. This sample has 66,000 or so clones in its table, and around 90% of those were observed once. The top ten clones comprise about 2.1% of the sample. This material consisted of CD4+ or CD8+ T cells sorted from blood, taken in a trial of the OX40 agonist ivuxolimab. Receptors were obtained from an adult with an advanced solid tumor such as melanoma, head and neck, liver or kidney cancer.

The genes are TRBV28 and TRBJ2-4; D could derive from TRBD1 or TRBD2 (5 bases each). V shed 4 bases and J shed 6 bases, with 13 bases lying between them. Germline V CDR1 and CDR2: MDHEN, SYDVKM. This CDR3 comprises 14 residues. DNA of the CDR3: TGTGCCAGCAGTTCTACCGGGACCTTAAACATTCAGTACTTC. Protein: CASSSTGTLNIQYF.

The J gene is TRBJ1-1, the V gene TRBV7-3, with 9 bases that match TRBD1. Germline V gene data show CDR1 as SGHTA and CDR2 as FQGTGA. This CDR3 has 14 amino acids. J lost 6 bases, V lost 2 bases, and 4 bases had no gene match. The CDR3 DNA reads TGTGCCAGCAGCTTAGGTACAGGGGGCTCTGAAGCTTTCTTT. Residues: CASSLGTGGSEAFF.

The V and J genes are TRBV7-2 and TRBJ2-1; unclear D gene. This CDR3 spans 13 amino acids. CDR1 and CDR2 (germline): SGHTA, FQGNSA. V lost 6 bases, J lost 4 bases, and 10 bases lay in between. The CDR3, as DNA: TGTGCCAGCAGAATACAGAGTTACAATGAGCAGTTCTTC. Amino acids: CASRIQSYNEQFF.

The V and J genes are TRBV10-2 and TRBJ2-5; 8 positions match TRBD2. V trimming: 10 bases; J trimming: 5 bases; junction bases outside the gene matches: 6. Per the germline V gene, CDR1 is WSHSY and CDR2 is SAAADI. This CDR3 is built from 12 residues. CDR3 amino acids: CATSGSSETQYF. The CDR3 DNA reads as TGCGCCACCAGCGGGAGCTCGGAGACCCAGTACTTC.

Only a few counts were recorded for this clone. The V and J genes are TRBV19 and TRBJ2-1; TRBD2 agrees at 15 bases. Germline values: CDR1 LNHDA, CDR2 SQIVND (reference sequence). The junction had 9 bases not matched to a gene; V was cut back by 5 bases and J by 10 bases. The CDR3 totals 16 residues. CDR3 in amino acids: CASSPRTSGGAWEQFF. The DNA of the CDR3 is TGTGCCAGTAGTCCTCGGACTAGCGGGGGGGCATGGGAGCAGTTCTTC. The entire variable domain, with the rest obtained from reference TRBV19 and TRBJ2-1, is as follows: DGGITQSPKYLFRKEGQNVTLSCEQNLNHDAMYWYRQDPGQGLRLIYYSQIVNDFQKGDIAEGYSVSREKKESFPLTVTSAQKNPTAFYLCASSPRTSGGAWEQFFGPGTRLTVL.

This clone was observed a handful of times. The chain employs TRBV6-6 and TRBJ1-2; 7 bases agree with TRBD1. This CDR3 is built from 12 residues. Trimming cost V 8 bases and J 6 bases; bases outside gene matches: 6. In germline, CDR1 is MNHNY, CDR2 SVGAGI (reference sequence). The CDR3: CASRDSSNGYTF. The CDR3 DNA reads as TGTGCCAGCCGGGACAGCTCGAATGGCTACACCTTC.

DNA for the CDR3: TGCAGCGCCAGAGAAGCCGAGGAGACCCAGTACTTC. It encodes CSAREAEETQYF. The chain employs TRBV29-1 and TRBJ2-5; D unresolved. This CDR3 has 12 residues. Germline V gene sequence: CDR1 SQVTM, CDR2 ANQGSEA. V was trimmed by 7 bases and J by 5 bases, leaving 14 bases between them.

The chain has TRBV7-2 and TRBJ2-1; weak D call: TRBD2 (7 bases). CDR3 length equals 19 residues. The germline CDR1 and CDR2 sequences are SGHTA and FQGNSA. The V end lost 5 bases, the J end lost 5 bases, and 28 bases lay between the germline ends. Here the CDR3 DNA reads TGTGCCAGCAGCCTAGGGAGGGGGGTTTCGGATCCGCAGAACAATGAGCAGTTCTTC. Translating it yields CASSLGRGVSDPQNNEQFF.

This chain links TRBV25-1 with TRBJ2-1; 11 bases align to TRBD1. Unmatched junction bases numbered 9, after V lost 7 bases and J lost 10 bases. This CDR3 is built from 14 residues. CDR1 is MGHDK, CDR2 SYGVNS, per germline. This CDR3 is CASKGTGGGREQFF. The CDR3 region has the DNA TGTGCCAGCAAGGGGACAGGGGGAGGAAGGGAGCAGTTCTTC.

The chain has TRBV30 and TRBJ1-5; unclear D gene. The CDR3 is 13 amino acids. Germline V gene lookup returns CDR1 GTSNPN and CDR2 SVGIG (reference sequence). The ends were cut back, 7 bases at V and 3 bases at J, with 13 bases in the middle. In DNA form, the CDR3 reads TGTGCCTCGGCTATAAAGGACAATCAGCCCCAGCATTTT. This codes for CASAIKDNQPQHF. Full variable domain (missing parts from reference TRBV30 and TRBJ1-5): SQTIHQWPATLVQPVGSPLSLECTVEGTSNPNLYWYRQAAGRGLQLLFYSVGIGQISSEVPQNLSASRPQDRQFILSSKKLLLSDSGFYLCASAIKDNQPQHFGDGTRLSIL.

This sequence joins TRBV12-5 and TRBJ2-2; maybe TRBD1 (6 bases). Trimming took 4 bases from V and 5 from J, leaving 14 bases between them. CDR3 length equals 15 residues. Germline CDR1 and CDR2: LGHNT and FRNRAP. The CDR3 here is CASGSDRGGTGELFF. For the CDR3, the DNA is TGTGCTAGTGGTTCTGACAGAGGGGGTACCGGGGAGCTGTTTTTT. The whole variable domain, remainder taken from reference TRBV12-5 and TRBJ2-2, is DARVTQTPRHKVTEMGQEVTMRCQPILGHNTVFWYRQTMMQGLELLAYFRNRAPLDDSGMPKDRFSAEMPDATLATLKIQPSEPRDSAVYFCASGSDRGGTGELFFGEGSRLTVL.

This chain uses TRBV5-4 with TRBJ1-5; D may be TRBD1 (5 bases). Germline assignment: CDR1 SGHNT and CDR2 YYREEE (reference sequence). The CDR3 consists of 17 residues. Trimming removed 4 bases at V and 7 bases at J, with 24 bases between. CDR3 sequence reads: CASSPGPGGGQGQPQHF. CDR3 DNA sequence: TGTGCCAGCAGCCCTGGGCCCGGGGGAGGGCAAGGACAGCCCCAGCATTTT. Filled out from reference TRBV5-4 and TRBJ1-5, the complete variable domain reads ETGVTQSPTHLIKTRGQQVTLRCSSQSGHNTVSWYQQALGQGPQFIFQYYREEENGRGNFPPRFSGLQFPNYSSELNVNALELDDSALYLCASSPGPGGGQGQPQHFGDGTRLSIL.

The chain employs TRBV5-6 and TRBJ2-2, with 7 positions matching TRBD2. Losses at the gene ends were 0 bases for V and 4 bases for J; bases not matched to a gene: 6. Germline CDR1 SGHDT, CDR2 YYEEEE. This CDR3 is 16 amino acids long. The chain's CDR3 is CASSLGPSGFTGELFF. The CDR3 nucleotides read TGTGCCAGCAGCTTGGGGCCTAGCGGATTCACCGGGGAGCTGTTTTTT.

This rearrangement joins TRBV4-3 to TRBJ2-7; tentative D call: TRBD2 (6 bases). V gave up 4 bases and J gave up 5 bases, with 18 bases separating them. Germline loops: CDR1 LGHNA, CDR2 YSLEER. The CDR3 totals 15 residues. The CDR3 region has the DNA TGCGCCAGCAGCCCCTCTCAGGGAGGAGGAAACGAGCAGTACTTC. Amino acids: CASSPSQGGGNEQYF.